The 20 T cell receptor beta chains listed next were all sequenced from one sample in a study of blood T cell repertoires in COVID-19. Sequenced by immunoSEQ multiplex PCR; TCRdb stores in-frame clones only, minus some. The repertoire holds fewer than 200,000 clones, with approximately 79% as singletons. Sequencing was done on a sample of peripheral blood. The receptors were gathered from a woman between 70 and 85 years old with acute or convalescent COVID-19.

DNA for the CDR3: TGTGCCAGCTCAGCCGGACAGGGTGAATCTGGAAACACCATATATTTT. The encoded protein is CASSAGQGESGNTIYF. The chain recombines TRBV18 with TRBJ1-3, with 8 bases matching TRBD1. V was clipped by 5 bases and J by 1 base; unmatched bases: 7. This CDR3 has 16 residues. CDR1 is KGHSH and CDR2 is LQKENI in the germline V gene. Supplemented by reference TRBV18 and TRBJ1-3, the full variable domain reads NAGVMQNPRHLVRRRGQEARLRCSPMKGHSHVYWYRQLPEEGLKFMVYLQKENIIDESGMPKERFSAEFPKEGPSILRIQQVVRGDSAAYFCASSAGQGESGNTIYFGEGSWLTVV.

The chain couples TRBV28 to TRBJ2-5; no reliable D call. The V gene's germline CDR1 is MDHEN and CDR2 SYDVKM. V was trimmed by 6 bases and J by 5 bases, leaving 13 bases between them. The CDR3 runs 13 residues. The CDR3 protein is CASSLSRVETQYF. CDR3 DNA sequence: TGTGCCAGCAGCCTTTCTAGAGTGGAGACCCAGTACTTC.

The J gene is TRBJ2-7, the V gene TRBV9, with TRBD1 matching 7 bases. V shed 3 bases, J shed 1 base, and the junction held 7 bases outside the gene matches. The CDR3 is made up of 15 amino acids. Germline V CDR1 and CDR2: SGDLS, YYNGEE. Written as DNA, the CDR3 is TGTGCCAGCAGCGACCGGCTGGGACAGTCCTACGAGCAGTACTTC. Translation: CASSDRLGQSYEQYF.

V gene TRBV2 combines with J gene TRBJ1-5, with a weak D call TRBD1 (6 bases). The V gene's germline CDR1 is SNHLY and CDR2 FYNNEI. This CDR3 comprises 12 residues. Trimming stripped 6 bases from V and 7 bases from J, with 10 bases between. The CDR3 nucleotides read TGTGCCAGCAGGGGGGCAGAACAGCCCCAGCATTTT. Translated: CASRGAEQPQHF.

The chain employs TRBV2 and TRBJ2-3; D uncertain. This CDR3 has 15 amino acids. The germline V and J ends were trimmed by 1 base and 0 bases, with 8 bases remaining between them. Germline V CDR1 and CDR2: SNHLY, FYNNEI. The CDR3 DNA reads as TGTGCCAGCAGTGAAGTCGGAGCTAGCACAGATACGCAGTATTTT. Protein product: CASSEVGASTDTQYF.

V gene TRBV7-2 combines with J gene TRBJ1-3; D not resolved. Germline CDR1 SGHTA, CDR2 FQGNSA. The CDR3 length is 14 residues. V lost 1 base and J 1 base, leaving 5 bases between the germline ends. As DNA, the CDR3 is TGTGCCAGCAGCTTAGGGCAGTCTGGAAACACCATATATTTT. It translates to CASSLGQSGNTIYF.

This chain joins TRBV28 and TRBJ2-1; tentative D call: TRBD1 (6 bases). The CDR3 consists of 14 residues. Germline lookup yields CDR1 MDHEN and CDR2 SYDVKM. V lost 5 bases and J 8 bases, leaving 16 bases between the germline ends. The CDR3 DNA reads TGTGCCAGCAGTCTTGCAGGGGTTCTCGATGAGCAGTTCTTC. Its protein is CASSLAGVLDEQFF.

The gene calls are TRBV2 and TRBJ1-5, with unresolved D. The germline V and J ends were trimmed by 6 bases and 4 bases, with 13 bases remaining between them. Per the germline V gene, CDR1 is SNHLY and CDR2 is FYNNEI. The CDR3 has 14 amino acids. For the CDR3, the DNA is TGTGCCAGCAGCTCCGGGAACCTGAATCAGCCCCAGCATTTT. It yields the protein CASSSGNLNQPQHF.

This clone has a single count. The genes are TRBV19 and TRBJ2-7; D call uncertain. The germline V gene has CDR1 LNHDA and CDR2 SQIVND (reference sequence). This CDR3 contains 13 residues. V dropped 5 bases and J dropped 4 bases, with 12 bases sitting between them. The CDR3: CASSGSPPYEQYF. The CDR3 DNA sequence: TGTGCCAGTAGTGGCTCCCCTCCGTACGAGCAGTACTTC.

This chain joins TRBV6-6 and TRBJ2-7, with TRBD1 as a possible D gene (6 bases). The CDR3 is 12 residues long. V was pared by 0 bases and J by 7 bases, with 7 bases between. The germline V gene has CDR1 MNHNY and CDR2 SVGAGI (reference sequence). CDR3 bases: TGTGCCAGCAGTTACTCAGGGGGAGAGCAGTACTTC. This codes for CASSYSGGEQYF.

The V gene is TRBV3-1 (or the pseudogene TRBV3-2), the J gene TRBJ1-1; perhaps TRBD1 as D (5 bases). The CDR3 spans 15 residues. Germline V lookup: CDR1 LGHDT, CDR2 YNNKEL (reference sequence). Trimming left V 2 bases short and J 0 bases short, with 10 bases between. Here the CDR3 reads CASSQQDRLNTEAFF. In DNA, the CDR3 is TGTGCCAGCAGCCAACAAGACAGACTGAACACTGAAGCTTTCTTT.

The chain joins TRBV19 to TRBJ2-1; 10 nucleotides line up with TRBD2. V lost 5 bases and J lost 4; bases outside the gene matches: 14. The CDR3 length is 18 residues. Germline V lookup: CDR1 LNHDA, CDR2 SQIVND (reference sequence). In DNA, the CDR3 is TGTGCCAGTAGTCCCCCTAGCGGGAGTGGGGGCCTTTACAATGAGCAGTTCTTC. Translation gives CASSPPSGSGGLYNEQFF.

This chain links TRBV18 with TRBJ2-7, with 10 bases fitting TRBD2. The germline V gene encodes CDR1 KGHSH and CDR2 LQKENI. V lost 3 bases, J lost 5 bases, and 10 bases stayed unmatched. The CDR3 spans 16 residues. CDR3 sequence (DNA): TGTGCCAGCTCACCTTCTTCCCTAGCGGGAGTGCACGAGCAGTACTTC. This encodes CASSPSSLAGVHEQYF.

This clone was recorded only once. The chain couples TRBV10-3 to TRBJ1-2; a weak D match, TRBD1 (5 bases). The CDR3 length is 13 residues. V was pared by 4 bases and J by 3 bases, with 9 bases between. Germline V gives CDR1 ENHRY, CDR2 SYGVKD. The CDR3, as DNA: TGTGCCATCAGTGCGGCAGGGTACTATGGCTACACCTTC. It encodes CAISAAGYYGYTF.

This clone was found a few times. This sequence joins TRBV5-1 and TRBJ2-2, with D tentatively TRBD1 (6 bases). V lost 4 bases and J lost 13, with 20 bases in between. This CDR3 has 14 amino acids. Germline V gives CDR1 SGHRS, CDR2 YFSETQ. The CDR3: CASSASGTQGRLFF. DNA for the CDR3: TGCGCCAGCAGCGCCTCCGGGACCCAGGGGCGGCTGTTTTTT.

The chain couples TRBV5-1 to TRBJ2-1, with 8 bases matching TRBD2. Germline CDR1 reads SGHRS; CDR2 reads YFSETQ. This CDR3 region has 15 residues. V shed 0 bases, J shed 3 bases, and the junction held 2 bases outside the gene matches. This CDR3 reads CASSLGSGIYNEQFF. DNA of the CDR3: TGCGCCAGCAGCTTGGGTAGCGGGATCTACAATGAGCAGTTCTTC.

In this sample, this clone turned up once. The chain has TRBV3-1 (or the pseudogene TRBV3-2) and TRBJ1-4, with D uncertain. Germline CDR1 reads LGHDT; CDR2 reads YNNKEL (reference sequence). This CDR3 region has 13 residues. Deletions cut 4 bases from V and 7 bases from J, with 10 bases between. CDR3 nucleotide sequence: TGTGCCAGCAGCCGGCAGGCTGGTGAAAAACTGTTTTTT. It yields the protein CASSRQAGEKLFF.

The chain has TRBV3-1 (or the pseudogene TRBV3-2) and TRBJ1-2, with D possibly TRBD1 on 5 matching bases. This CDR3 comprises 15 residues. Per germline, CDR1 LGHDT and CDR2 YNNKEL (reference sequence). Trimming stripped 3 bases from V and 8 bases from J, with 19 bases between. This CDR3 is CASSQLRGQVLGYTF. In DNA form, the CDR3 reads TGTGCCAGCAGCCAGCTACGTGGACAAGTGTTGGGCTACACCTTC.

V usage is TRBV2 and J usage is TRBJ2-3; 8 bases agree with TRBD2. CDR3 length: 15 amino acids. V shed 5 bases and J 2 bases; nucleotides not matched to a gene: 6. Germline loops: CDR1 SNHLY, CDR2 FYNNEI. The CDR3 reads CASSLALADTDTQYF. As DNA, the CDR3 is TGTGCCAGCAGTCTCGCACTAGCGGACACAGATACGCAGTATTTT.

This clone was picked up one time. The genes are TRBV5-8 and TRBJ2-1, with 10 nucleotides matching TRBD2. CDR1 is SGHTS, CDR2 YDEGEE, per germline. CDR3 length: 16 amino acids. J gave up 1 base and V 3 bases, and 4 bases lay outside the gene matches. CDR3 loop: CASSSGLAWSYNEQFF. In DNA form, the CDR3 reads TGTGCCAGCAGCTCGGGACTAGCGTGGTCCTACAATGAGCAGTTCTTC.